These 2 T cell receptor beta chains share one sample of origin, sequenced in a study of T cell responses to AZD1222 COVID-19 vaccine. The repertoire was sequenced with immunoSEQ multiplex PCR; TCRdb's copy has only in-frame clones and lacks some. Here the sample spans 90,000 to 150,000 clones, roughly 87% being singletons. This sample comprised peripheral blood, obtained 28 days after the second AZD1222 dose. The receptors were gathered from an adult who received the AZD1222 COVID-19 vaccine.

This rearrangement joins TRBV18 to TRBJ2-1, with TRBD1 identical over 7 bases. Germline V gene lookup returns CDR1 KGHSH and CDR2 LQKENI. Trimming removed 4 bases from V and 0 bases from J; junction bases left unmatched: 0. The CDR3 is made up of 14 amino acids. CDR3 protein: CASSQGASYNEQFF. The CDR3 DNA is TGTGCCAGCTCACAGGGGGCCTCCTACAATGAGCAGTTCTTC.

The chain links TRBV3-1 (or the pseudogene TRBV3-2) to TRBJ2-7; TRBD2 might be the D (7 bases). From germline, CDR1 is LGHDT and CDR2 YNNKEL (reference sequence). The CDR3 is 15 amino acids. Trimming cost V 1 base and J 5 bases, with 15 bases left between them. In nucleotides, the CDR3 is TGTGCCAGCAGCCAAGGGTGGGGGGGCCCCAACGAGCAGTACTTC. Protein product: CASSQGWGGPNEQYF.